This TCR beta chain was profiled in a study of cytomegalovirus exposure and HLA in healthy donors. TCRdb keeps only in-frame clones here, not all; method: immunoSEQ multiplex PCR. Of about 98,000 clones in the sample, around 88% were seen once. Comments on this clone: The antigen remains undetermined.

Findings of the study overall: Accounts indicate the classifier identified cytomegalovirus status with strong specificity and sensitivity.

Sample: PBMCs. The TCR originated in a woman aged 25-40 years in good health and CMV-seronegative.

Here the CDR3 DNA reads TGCGCCAGCAGCCAAGAGATCGGGGGTACGAACTATGGCTACACCTTC. Translation gives CASSQEIGGTNYGYTF. The J gene is TRBJ1-2, the V gene TRBV4-1; tentative D call: TRBD1 (5 bases). Germline V gives CDR1 MGHRA, CDR2 YSYEKL. The length of the CDR3 is 16 residues. V shed 0 bases and J shed 2 bases, with 13 bases lying between them.